The clone carrying this T cell receptor beta chain was detected only once. Its antigen remains unknown. Germline CDR1 SGHRS, CDR2 YFSETQ. Unmatched junction bases numbered 3, after V lost 0 bases and J lost 2 bases. This CDR3 is 15 amino acids long. Treatment denoted: oral pan-JAK inhibitor, 5-10 mg twice daily. Peripheral blood and lesional scalp punch biopsies came from alopecia areata patients. The sample comes from a study of CD8+ T cells in alopecia areata. Study as a whole: Administration of oral tofacitinib to treated patients was at 5 to 10 mg twice daily.

Whole-study findings and limits: Lesional scalp displayed greater clonality than normal scalp, most notably in alopecia totalis/universalis. Mouse data revealed clearer TCR sharing than patient data did, a gap possibly tied to HLA.

Extraction of RNA preceded its reverse transcription into cDNA, which served as the sequencing template. Generated by immunoSEQ multiplex PCR, the TCRdb table keeps only in-frame clones and is missing some. The sample carries approximately 200,000 clones, more than 45% recorded once. The input for sequencing was CD4+ T cells sorted from blood, taken at week 24, from a patient treated with tofacitinib. The rearrangement joins TRBV5-1 to TRBJ2-3; 7 nucleotides align to TRBD2. This clonotype was obtained from a human donor with alopecia areata. CDR3 nucleotides: TGCGCCAGCAGCTTGGCCGGGACTACCACAGATACGCAGTATTTT. The encoded protein is CASSLAGTTTDTQYF.